This is a list of T cell receptor beta chains from one sample in a study of early T cells in non-severe SARS-CoV-2 infection. TCRdb analysed the 5' RACE reads with MiXCR anew, one entry per CDR3 protein. This table has about 100,000 distinct CDR3 sequences, under 15% appearing once. Sequencing was carried out using whole blood. Receptor source: an adult who was a healthcare worker with PCR-confirmed SARS-CoV-2 infection or an uninfected control (not recorded which). The CDR3 runs from the conserved cysteine through the conserved F or W. D genes are given only for firm matches. Clone size, where shown, is once, few, many, or a class for clones that have expanded.

few | TRBJ2-2 | NA | TRBV6-5 | CATEGSWGTTGELFF | TGTGCCACCGAGGGAAGTTGGGGAACCACCGGGGAGCTGTTTTTT
few | TRBJ2-2 | NA | TRBV6-5 | CASRSGAAGELFF | TGTGCCAGCAGGTCGGGGGCTGCCGGGGAGCTGTTTTTT
many | TRBJ1-5 | NA | TRBV5-1 | CASSLGGGNQPQHF | TGTGCCAGCTCACTCGGGGGGGGAAATCAGCCCCAGCATTTT
few | TRBJ1-1 | NA | TRBV18 | CASSPGRKNTEAFF | TGTGCCAGCTCACCGGGACGGAAGAACACTGAAGCTTTCTTT
NA | TRBJ1-1 | NA | TRBV29-1 | CSVRGAALNTEAFF | TGCAGCGTTAGAGGTGCAGCCCTGAACACTGAAGCTTTCTTT
many | TRBJ1-5 | TRBD1 | TRBV4-3 | CASSSDRVQPQHF | TGCGCCAGCAGCTCAGACAGGGTCCAGCCCCAGCATTTT
NA | TRBJ2-5 | TRBD1 | TRBV5-4 | CASSRTDREETQYF | TGTGCCAGCAGCCGAACCGACAGGGAGGAGACCCAGTACTTC
few | TRBJ2-1 | TRBD1 | TRBV11-1 | CASSLTGTGSNEQFF | TGTGCCAGCAGCCTAACGGGGACAGGGAGCAATGAGCAGTTCTTC
few | TRBJ1-2 | TRBD1 | TRBV2 | CASSEQGDYGYTF | TGTGCCAGCAGTGAACAGGGGGACTATGGCTACACCTTC
few | TRBJ1-1 | NA | TRBV6-5 | CASSYRGQDTEAFF | TGTGCCAGCAGTTACCGGGGGCAGGACACTGAAGCTTTCTTT
many | TRBJ2-7 | NA | TRBV28 | CASSLASYEQYF | TGTGCCAGCAGTTTAGCCAGCTACGAGCAGTACTTC
NA | TRBJ1-6 | NA | TRBV19 | CASSMSRVGSPLHF | TGTGCCAGTAGTATGTCCAGGGTCGGATCACCCCTCCACTTT
few | TRBJ2-4 | NA | TRBV20-1 | CSARGVAEINIQYF | TGCAGTGCTAGAGGAGTGGCGGAGATAAACATTCAGTACTTC
many | TRBJ2-7 | NA | TRBV3-1 | CASSQVEDEQYF | TGTGCCAGCAGCCAAGTGGAGGACGAGCAGTACTTC
few | TRBJ1-5 | NA | TRBV28 | CASSLSLLQPQHF | TGTGCCAGCAGTTTATCCCTTTTACAGCCCCAGCATTTT
few | TRBJ1-5 | NA | TRBV5-5 | CASSPEAGRGQPQHF | TGTGCCAGCAGCCCTGAGGCGGGGAGGGGTCAGCCCCAGCATTTT
many | TRBJ1-1 | NA | TRBV29-1 | CSARLGGRDAFF | TGCAGCGCCCGCCTCGGGGGGCGCGACGCTTTCTTT
many | TRBJ1-2 | NA | TRBV29-1 | CSVDPQGTNYGYTF | TGCAGCGTTGACCCTCAGGGTACTAACTATGGCTACACCTTC
many | TRBJ1-1 | NA | TRBV4-3 | CASSQDGGPRTEAFF | TGCGCCAGCAGCCAAGATGGAGGTCCTCGCACTGAAGCTTTCTTT
many | TRBJ2-7 | NA | TRBV7-2 | CASSPRGPAYEQYF | TGTGCCAGCAGTCCTCGGGGCCCCGCCTACGAGCAGTACTTC